This T cell receptor beta chain derives from a study of cytomegalovirus exposure and HLA in healthy donors. Regarding the study as a whole: A later analysis reportedly found fewer N-insertions in an Asian-associated ancestry cluster than the roughly 670-donor mean. Overall, roughly 170 TCR beta chains were annotated as cytomegalovirus-associated. The analysis excluded some indistinguishable V segments, including TRBV6-2 and TRBV6-3.

Healthy bone marrow donors formed the donor group. V gave up 2 bases and J gave up 6 bases; unmatched junction bases: 8. CDR3 length equals 15 residues. Germline V gene data show CDR1 as MNHEY and CDR2 as SMNVEV (reference sequence). Concerning this clone itself: The target antigen is unknown.

This PCR relied on a set of 60 Vbeta primers and 13 Jbeta primers. Sequenced by immunoSEQ multiplex PCR; TCRdb stores in-frame clones only, minus some. The sample lists tens of thousands of clones, about four fifths occurring once. The chain is built from TRBV27 and TRBJ2-7; 9 bases map to TRBD2. The sequenced sample was PBMCs. The TCR sequence derives from a middle-aged woman in good health and CMV-seropositive. The CDR3 DNA follows: TGTGCCAGCAGTTTAGCGGGAGGGTCCCCATCCGAGCAGTACTTC. Encoded protein: CASSLAGGSPSEQYF.